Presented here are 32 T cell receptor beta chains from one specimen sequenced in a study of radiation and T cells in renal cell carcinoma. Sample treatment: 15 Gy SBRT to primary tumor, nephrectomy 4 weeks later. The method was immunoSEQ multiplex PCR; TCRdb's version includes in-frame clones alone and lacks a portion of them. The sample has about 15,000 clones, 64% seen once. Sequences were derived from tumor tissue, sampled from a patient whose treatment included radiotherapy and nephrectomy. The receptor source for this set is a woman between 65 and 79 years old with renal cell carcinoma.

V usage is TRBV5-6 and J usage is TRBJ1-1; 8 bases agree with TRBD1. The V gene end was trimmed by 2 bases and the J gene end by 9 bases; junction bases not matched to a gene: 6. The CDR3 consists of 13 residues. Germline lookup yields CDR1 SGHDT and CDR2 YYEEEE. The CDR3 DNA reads TGTGCCAGCAGCTTTGGGGGGACAGGTAAAGCTTTCTTT. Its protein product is CASSFGGTGKAFF.

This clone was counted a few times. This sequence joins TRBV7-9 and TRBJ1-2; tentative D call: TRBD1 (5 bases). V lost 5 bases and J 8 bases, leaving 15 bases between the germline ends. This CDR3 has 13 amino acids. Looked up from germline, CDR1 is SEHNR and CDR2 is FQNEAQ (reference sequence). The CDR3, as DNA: TGTGCCAGCAGCGTAGGGACCTCCAAGGGCTACACCTTC. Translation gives CASSVGTSKGYTF.

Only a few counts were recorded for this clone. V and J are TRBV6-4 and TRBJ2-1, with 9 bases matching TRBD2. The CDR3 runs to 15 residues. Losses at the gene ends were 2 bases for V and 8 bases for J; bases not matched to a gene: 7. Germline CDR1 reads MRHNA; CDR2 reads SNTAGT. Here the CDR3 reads CASSDISGSIYEQFF. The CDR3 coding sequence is TGTGCCAGCAGTGACATTAGCGGGAGTATATATGAGCAGTTCTTC.

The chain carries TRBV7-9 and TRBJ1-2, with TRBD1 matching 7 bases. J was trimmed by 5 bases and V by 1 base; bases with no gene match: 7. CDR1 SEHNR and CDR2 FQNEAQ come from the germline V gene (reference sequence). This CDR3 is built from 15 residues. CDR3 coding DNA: TGTGCCAGCAGCTTAGGACAGGGACCTGGGTATGGCTACACCTTC. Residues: CASSLGQGPGYGYTF.

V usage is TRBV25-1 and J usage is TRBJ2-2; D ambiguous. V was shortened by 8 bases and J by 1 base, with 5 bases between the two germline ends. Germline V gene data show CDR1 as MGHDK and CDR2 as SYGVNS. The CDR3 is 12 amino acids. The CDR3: CASLGNTGELFF. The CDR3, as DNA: TGTGCCAGCTTAGGGAACACCGGGGAGCTGTTTTTT.

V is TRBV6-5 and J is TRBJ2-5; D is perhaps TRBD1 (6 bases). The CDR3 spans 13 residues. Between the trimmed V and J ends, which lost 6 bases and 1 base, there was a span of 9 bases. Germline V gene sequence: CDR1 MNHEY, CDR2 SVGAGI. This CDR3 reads CASRMDSQETQYF. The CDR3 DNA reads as TGTGCCAGCAGGATGGACAGCCAAGAGACCCAGTACTTC.

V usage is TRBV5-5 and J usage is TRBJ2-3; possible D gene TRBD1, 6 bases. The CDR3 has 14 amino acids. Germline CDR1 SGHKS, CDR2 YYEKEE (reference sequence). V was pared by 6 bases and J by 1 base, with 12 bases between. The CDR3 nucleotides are TGTGCCAGCAAGGGGGAGTGGGGCACAGATACGCAGTATTTT. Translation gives CASKGEWGTDTQYF. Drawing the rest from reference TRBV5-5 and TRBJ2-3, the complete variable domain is DAGVTQSPTHLIKTRGQQVTLRCSPISGHKSVSWYQQVLGQGPQFIFQYYEKEERGRGNFPDRFSARQFPNYSSELNVNALLLGDSALYLCASKGEWGTDTQYFGPGTRLTVL.

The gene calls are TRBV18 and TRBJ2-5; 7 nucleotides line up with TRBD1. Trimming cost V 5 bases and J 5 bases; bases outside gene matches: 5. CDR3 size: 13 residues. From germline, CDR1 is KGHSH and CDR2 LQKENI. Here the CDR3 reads CASSTDRRETQYF. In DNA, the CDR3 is TGTGCCAGCTCAACGGACAGGAGGGAGACCCAGTACTTC. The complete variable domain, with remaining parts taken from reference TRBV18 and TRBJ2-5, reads NAGVMQNPRHLVRRRGQEARLRCSPMKGHSHVYWYRQLPEEGLKFMVYLQKENIIDESGMPKERFSAEFPKEGPSILRIQQVVRGDSAAYFCASSTDRRETQYFGPGTRLLVL.

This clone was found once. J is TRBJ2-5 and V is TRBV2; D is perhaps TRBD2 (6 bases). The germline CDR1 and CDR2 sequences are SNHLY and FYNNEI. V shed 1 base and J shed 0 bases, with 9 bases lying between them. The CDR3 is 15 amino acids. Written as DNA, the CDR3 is TGTGCCAGCAGTGAAGTGCGGGGTAACCAAGAGACCCAGTACTTC. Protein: CASSEVRGNQETQYF.

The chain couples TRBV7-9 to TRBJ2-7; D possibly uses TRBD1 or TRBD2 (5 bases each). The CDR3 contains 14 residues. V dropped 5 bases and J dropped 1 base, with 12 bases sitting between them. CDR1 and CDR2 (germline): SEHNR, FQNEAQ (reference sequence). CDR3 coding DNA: TGTGCCAGCAGCACTCCGGGACCTTCCTACGAGCAGTACTTC. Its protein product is CASSTPGPSYEQYF.

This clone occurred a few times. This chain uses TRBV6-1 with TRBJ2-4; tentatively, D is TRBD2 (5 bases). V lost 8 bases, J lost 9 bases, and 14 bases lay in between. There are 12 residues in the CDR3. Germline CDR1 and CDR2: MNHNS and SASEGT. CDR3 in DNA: TGTGCCAGCCTAACCCTTGGGAGCATTCAGTACTTC. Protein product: CASLTLGSIQYF.

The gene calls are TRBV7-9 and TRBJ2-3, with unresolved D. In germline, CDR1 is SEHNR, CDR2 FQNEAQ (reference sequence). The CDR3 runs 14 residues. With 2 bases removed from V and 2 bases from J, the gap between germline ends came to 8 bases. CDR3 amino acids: CASSLSRTTDTQYF. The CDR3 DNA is TGTGCCAGCAGCTTATCCAGAACCACAGATACGCAGTATTTT. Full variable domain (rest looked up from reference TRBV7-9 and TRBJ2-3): DTGVSQNPRHKITKRGQNVTFRCDPISEHNRLYWYRQTLGQGPEFLTYFQNEAQLEKSRLLSDRFSAERPKGSFSTLEIQRTEQGDSAMYLCASSLSRTTDTQYFGPGTRLTVL.

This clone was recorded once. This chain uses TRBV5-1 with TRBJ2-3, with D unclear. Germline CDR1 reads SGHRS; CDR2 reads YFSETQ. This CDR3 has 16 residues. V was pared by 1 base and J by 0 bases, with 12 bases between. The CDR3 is CASSLLSYASTDTQYF. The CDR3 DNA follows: TGCGCCAGCAGCTTGCTCAGCTATGCTAGCACAGATACGCAGTATTTT. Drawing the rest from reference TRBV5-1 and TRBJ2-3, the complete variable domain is KAGVTQTPRYLIKTRGQQVTLSCSPISGHRSVSWYQQTPGQGLQFLFEYFSETQRNKGNFPGRFSGRQFSNSRSEMNVSTLELGDSALYLCASSLLSYASTDTQYFGPGTRLTVL.

The CDR3 reads CASKPRGSNQPQHF. In DNA form, the CDR3 reads TGTGCCAGCAAGCCCAGGGGTAGCAATCAGCCCCAGCATTTT. The V and J genes are TRBV6-5 and TRBJ1-5, with D perhaps matching TRBD1 (6 bases). Trimming shortened V by 7 bases and J by 0 bases, and 10 bases separated the two germline ends. This CDR3 spans 14 amino acids. Germline V lookup: CDR1 MNHEY, CDR2 SVGAGI.

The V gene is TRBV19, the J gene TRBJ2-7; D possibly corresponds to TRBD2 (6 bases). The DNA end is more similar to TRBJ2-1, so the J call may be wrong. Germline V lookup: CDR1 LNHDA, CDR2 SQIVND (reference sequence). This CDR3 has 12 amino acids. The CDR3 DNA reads TGTGCCAGTAGTAATAGCGGAAATGAGCAGTTCTTC. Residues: CASSNSGNEQFF.

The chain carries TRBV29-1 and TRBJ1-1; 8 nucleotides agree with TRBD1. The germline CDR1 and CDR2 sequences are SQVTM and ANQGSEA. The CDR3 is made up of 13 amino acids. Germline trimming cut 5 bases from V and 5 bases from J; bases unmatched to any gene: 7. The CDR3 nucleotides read TGCAGCGTTTGGCAGGGGGCCGAGACTGAAGCTTTCTTT. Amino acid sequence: CSVWQGAETEAFF.

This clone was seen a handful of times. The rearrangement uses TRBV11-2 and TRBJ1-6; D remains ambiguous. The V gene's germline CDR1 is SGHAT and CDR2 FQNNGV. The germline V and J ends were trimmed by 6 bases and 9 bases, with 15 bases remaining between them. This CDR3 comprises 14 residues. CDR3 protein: CASRHRVETSPLHF. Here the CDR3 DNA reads TGTGCCAGCAGGCATAGGGTCGAGACTTCACCCCTCCACTTT.

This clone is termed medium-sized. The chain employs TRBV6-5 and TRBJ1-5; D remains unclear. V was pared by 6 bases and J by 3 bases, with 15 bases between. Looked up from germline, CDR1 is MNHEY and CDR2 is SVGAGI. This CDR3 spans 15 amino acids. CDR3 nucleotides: TGTGCCAGCAGCCCCGAGGCAGGCCCCAATCAGCCCCAGCATTTT. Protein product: CASSPEAGPNQPQHF.

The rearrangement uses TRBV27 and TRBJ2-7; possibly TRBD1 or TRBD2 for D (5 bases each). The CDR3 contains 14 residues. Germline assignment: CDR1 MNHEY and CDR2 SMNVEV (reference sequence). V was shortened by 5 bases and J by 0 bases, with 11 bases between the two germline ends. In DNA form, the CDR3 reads TGTGCCAGCAGTGACCCAGGGACCTCCTACGAGCAGTACTTC. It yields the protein CASSDPGTSYEQYF.

CDR3 in DNA: TGTGCCAGCAGCTTTTCCGGGCCTAACCCTTACGAGCAGTACTTC. Amino acid sequence: CASSFSGPNPYEQYF. The chain has TRBV7-8 and TRBJ2-7; no reliable D call. The CDR3 has 15 residues. Germline V gene sequence: CDR1 SGHVS, CDR2 FQNEAQ. V lost 3 bases and J lost 4, with 16 bases in between.

The CDR3 nucleotides are TGTGCCAGCAGCTTAAGACGCGGGAACAGCGACGAGCAGTACTTC. Translated, it gives CASSLRRGNSDEQYF. The rearrangement joins TRBV7-9 to TRBJ2-7; perhaps TRBD2 as D (6 bases). This CDR3 spans 15 amino acids. V was pared by 2 bases and J by 5 bases, with 16 bases between. The germline CDR1 and CDR2 sequences are SEHNR and FQNEAQ (reference sequence). Based on the CDR3 plus reference TRBV7-9 and TRBJ2-7, the full variable domain is DTGVSQNPRHKITKRGQNVTFRCDPISEHNRLYWYRQTLGQGPEFLTYFQNEAQLEKSRLLSDRFSAERPKGSFSTLEIQRTEQGDSAMYLCASSLRRGNSDEQYFGPGTRLTVT.

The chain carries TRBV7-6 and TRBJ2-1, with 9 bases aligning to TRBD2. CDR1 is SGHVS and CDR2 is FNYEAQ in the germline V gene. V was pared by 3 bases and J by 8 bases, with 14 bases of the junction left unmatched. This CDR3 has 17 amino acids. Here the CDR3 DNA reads TGTGCCAGCAGCTTGTTTTCTCGGCGGGAGGGTCGGGATGAGCAGTTCTTC. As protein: CASSLFSRREGRDEQFF.

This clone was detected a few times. CDR3 in DNA: TGCAGTGCAGACGGAGGCGGCCAGTACTTC. It encodes CSADGGGQYF. This sequence joins TRBV20-1 and TRBJ2-5; D might be TRBD2 (5 bases). The V end was cut by 6 bases, the J end by 10 bases, with 12 bases between. This CDR3 comprises 10 residues. Germline CDR1 is DFQATT and CDR2 is SNEGSKA (reference sequence).

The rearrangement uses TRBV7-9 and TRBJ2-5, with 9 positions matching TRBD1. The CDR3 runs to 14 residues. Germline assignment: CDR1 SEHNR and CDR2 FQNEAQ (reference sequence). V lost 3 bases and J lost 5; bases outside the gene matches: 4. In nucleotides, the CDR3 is TGTGCCAGCAGCTTCGGGACAGGGAGGGAGACCCAGTACTTC. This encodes CASSFGTGRETQYF.

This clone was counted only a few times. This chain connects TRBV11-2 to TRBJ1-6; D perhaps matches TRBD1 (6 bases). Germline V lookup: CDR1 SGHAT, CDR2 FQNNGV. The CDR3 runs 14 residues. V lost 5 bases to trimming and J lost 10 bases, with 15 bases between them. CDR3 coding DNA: TGTGCCAGCAGCCACACAGGGCTCAGGTCACCCCTCCACTTT. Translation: CASSHTGLRSPLHF.

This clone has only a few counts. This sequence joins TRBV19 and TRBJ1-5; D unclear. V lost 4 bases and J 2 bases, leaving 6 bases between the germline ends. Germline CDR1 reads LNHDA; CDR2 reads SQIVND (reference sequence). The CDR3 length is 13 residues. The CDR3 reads CASSKGGNQPQHF. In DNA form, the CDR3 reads TGTGCCAGTAGTAAAGGCGGCAATCAGCCCCAGCATTTT.

CDR3 in amino acids: CASSSIRDLRPYEQYF. The CDR3 DNA is TGTGCCAGCAGCTCGATCCGGGACCTCCGGCCCTACGAGCAGTACTTC. The chain combines TRBV13 with TRBJ2-7; D might be TRBD1 or TRBD2, each matching 5 bases. The CDR3 is 16 residues long. V shed 4 bases and J shed 2 bases, with 18 bases lying between them. Germline V CDR1 and CDR2: PRHDT, FYEKMQ (reference sequence).

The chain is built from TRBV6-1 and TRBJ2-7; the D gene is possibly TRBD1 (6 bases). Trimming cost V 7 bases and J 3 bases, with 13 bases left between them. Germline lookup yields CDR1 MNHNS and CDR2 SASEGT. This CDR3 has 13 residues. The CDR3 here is CASILDSNYEQYF. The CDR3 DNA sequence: TGTGCCAGCATTCTGGACAGCAACTACGAGCAGTACTTC.

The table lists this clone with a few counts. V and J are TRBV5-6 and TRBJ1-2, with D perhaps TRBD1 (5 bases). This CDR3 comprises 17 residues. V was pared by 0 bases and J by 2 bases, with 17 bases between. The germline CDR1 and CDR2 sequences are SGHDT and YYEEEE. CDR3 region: CASSLGEGLGANYGYTF. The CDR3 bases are TGTGCCAGCAGCTTGGGTGAAGGACTAGGGGCGAACTATGGCTACACCTTC. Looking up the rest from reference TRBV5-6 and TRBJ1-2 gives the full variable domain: DAGVTQSPTHLIKTRGQQVTLRCSPKSGHDTVSWYQQALGQGPQFIFQYYEEEERQRGNFPDRFSGHQFPNYSSELNVNALLLGDSALYLCASSLGEGLGANYGYTFGSGTRLTVV.

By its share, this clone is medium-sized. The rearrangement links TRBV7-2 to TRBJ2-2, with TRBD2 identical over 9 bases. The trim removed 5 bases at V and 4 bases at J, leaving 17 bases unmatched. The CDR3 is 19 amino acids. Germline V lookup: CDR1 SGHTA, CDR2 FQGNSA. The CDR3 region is CASSHYPLLSGRSTGELFF. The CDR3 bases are TGTGCCAGCAGCCACTATCCACTCCTTAGCGGGAGAAGCACCGGGGAGCTGTTTTTT. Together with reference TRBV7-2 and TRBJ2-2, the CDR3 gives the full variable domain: GAGVSQSPSNKVTEKGKDVELRCDPISGHTALYWYRQSLGQGLEFLIYFQGNSAPDKSGLPSDRFSAERTGGSVSTLTIQRTQQEDSAVYLCASSHYPLLSGRSTGELFFGEGSRLTVL.

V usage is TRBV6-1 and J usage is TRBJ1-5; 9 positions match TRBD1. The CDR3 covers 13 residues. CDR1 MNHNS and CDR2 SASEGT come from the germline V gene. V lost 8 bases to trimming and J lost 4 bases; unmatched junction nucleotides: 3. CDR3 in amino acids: CASRDRANQPQHF. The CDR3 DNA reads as TGTGCCAGCCGGGACAGGGCAAATCAGCCCCAGCATTTT.

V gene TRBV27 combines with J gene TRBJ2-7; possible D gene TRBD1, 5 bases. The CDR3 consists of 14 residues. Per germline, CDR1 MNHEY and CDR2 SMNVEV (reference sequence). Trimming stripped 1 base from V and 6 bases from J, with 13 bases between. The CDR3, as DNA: TGTGCCAGCAGTTTATTCGCAGGGTTTTCCGAGCAGTACTTC. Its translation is CASSLFAGFSEQYF.